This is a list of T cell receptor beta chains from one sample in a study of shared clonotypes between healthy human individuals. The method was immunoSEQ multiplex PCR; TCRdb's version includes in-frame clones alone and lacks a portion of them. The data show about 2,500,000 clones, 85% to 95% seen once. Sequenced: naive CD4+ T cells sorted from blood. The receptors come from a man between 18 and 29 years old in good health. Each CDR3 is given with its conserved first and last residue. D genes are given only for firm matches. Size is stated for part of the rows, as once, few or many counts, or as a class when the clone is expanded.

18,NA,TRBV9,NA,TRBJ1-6,TGTGCCAGCAGCGTAGAGGAGGGCAGAAGCTCCTATAATTCACCCCTCCACTTT,CASSVEEGRSSYNSPLHF
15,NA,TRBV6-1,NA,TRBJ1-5,TGTGCCAGCAGTGATCCCTACTCGGGCAATCAGCCCCAGCATTTT,CASSDPYSGNQPQHF
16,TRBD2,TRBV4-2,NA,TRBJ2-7,TGTGCCAGCAGCCAAGATCGGGAGGGACAAACTTACGAGCAGTACTTC,CASSQDREGQTYEQYF
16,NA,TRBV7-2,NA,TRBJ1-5,TGTGCCAGCAGCTCAGTCGGGGGTTATAGCAATCAGCCCCAGCATTTT,CASSSVGGYSNQPQHF
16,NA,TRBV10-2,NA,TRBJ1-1,TGCGCCAGCAGTGAGAACCTCCTGGTCATGAACACTGAAGCTTTCTTT,CASSENLLVMNTEAFF
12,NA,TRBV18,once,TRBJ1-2,TGTGCCAGCTCACCACCATCAGGGGACCACACCTTC,CASSPPSGDHTF
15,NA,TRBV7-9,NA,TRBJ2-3,TGTGCCAGCAGCCCCCACGGAGTTAGCACAGATACGCAGTATTTT,CASSPHGVSTDTQYF
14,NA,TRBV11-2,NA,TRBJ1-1,TGTGCCAGCAGCTACGGATCACCCCTCTATGAAGCTTTCTTT,CASSYGSPLYEAFF
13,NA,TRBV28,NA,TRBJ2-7,TGTGCGGCGGGACATTCGAGCTCCTACGAGCAGTACTTC,CAAGHSSSYEQYF
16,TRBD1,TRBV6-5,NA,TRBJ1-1,TGTGCCAGCAGTTACAGGGACAGGGGGCTAGGGGCTGAAGCTTTCTTT,CASSYRDRGLGAEAFF
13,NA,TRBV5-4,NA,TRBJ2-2,TGTGCCAGCAGTCCCGGAGGGTCCGGGGAGCTGTTTTTT,CASSPGGSGELFF
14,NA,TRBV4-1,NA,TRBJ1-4,TGCGCCAGCAGCCCCCTGGGCGGTAATGAAAAACTGTTTTTT,CASSPLGGNEKLFF
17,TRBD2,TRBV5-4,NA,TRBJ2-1,TGTGCCAGCACCCAGGGGATAGCGGGAGTGACCTACAATGAGCAGTTCTTC,CASTQGIAGVTYNEQFF
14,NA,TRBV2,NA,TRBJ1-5,TGTGCCAGCATGAAACAGTCCGGGGGGCAGCCCCAGCATTTT,CASMKQSGGQPQHF
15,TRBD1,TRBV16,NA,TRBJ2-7,TGTGCCAGCAGCCAATTGAGGACAGGGGCCTACGAGCAGTACTTC,CASSQLRTGAYEQYF
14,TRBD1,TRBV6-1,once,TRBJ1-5,TGTGCCAGCAGATCCGGGACAGACAATCAGCCCCAGCATTTT,CASRSGTDNQPQHF
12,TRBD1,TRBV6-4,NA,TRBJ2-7,TGTGCCAGCAGACGACAGGGCTACGAGCAGTACTTC,CASRRQGYEQYF
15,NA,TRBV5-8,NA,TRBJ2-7,TGTGCCAGCAGCTTTGGCGGACAAGGCTCCTACGAGCAGTACTTC,CASSFGGQGSYEQYF
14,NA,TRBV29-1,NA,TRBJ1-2,TGCAGCGTGACACGGGGCTCAGGTAACTATGGCTACACCTTC,CSVTRGSGNYGYTF
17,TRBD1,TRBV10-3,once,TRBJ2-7,TGTGCCATCAGCGGGACAGGGGGCACGATGGTCACCTACGAGCAGTACTTC,CAISGTGGTMVTYEQYF
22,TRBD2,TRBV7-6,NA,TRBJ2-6,TGTGCCAGCAGCCCCTTCAGGGTTAGTTCGGCTAGCGGGAGGGCTGGGGCCAACGTCCTGACTTTC,CASSPFRVSSASGRAGANVLTF
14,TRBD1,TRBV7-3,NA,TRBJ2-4,TGTGCCAGCAGCTTAACCGGACAGGGGAACATTCAGTACTTC,CASSLTGQGNIQYF
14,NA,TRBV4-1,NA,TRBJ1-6,TGCGCCAGCAGCCAAGACGGGGGGGGTCCACCCCTCCACTTT,CASSQDGGGPPLHF
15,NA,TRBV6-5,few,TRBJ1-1,TGTGCCAGCAGTTACTCCGAGGGCTTGAACACTGAAGCTTTCTTT,CASSYSEGLNTEAFF
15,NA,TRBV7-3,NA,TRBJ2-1,TGTGCCAGCAGCTTAGGGTCTAGCAACTACAATGAGCAGTTCTTC,CASSLGSSNYNEQFF
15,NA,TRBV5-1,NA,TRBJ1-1,TGCGCCAGCAGCCCAGGGCAGGCGGGGAACACTGAAGCTTTCTTT,CASSPGQAGNTEAFF
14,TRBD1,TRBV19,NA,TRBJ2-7,TGTGCCAGTAGTATGGGACAGGGGGCGTACGAGCAGTACTTC,CASSMGQGAYEQYF
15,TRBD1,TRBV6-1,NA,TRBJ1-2,TGTGCCAGCAGTGGGGACAGCCGGCTGGGTTTAGGCTACACCTTC,CASSGDSRLGLGYTF
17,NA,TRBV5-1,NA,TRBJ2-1,TGCGCCAGCAGCTTGTATCCAACGGGACCGGGCAGCGATGAGCAGTTCTTC,CASSLYPTGPGSDEQFF
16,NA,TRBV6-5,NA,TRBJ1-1,TGTGCCAGCAGTTACTCCCCCACGGGGATGAACACTGAAGCTTTCTTT,CASSYSPTGMNTEAFF
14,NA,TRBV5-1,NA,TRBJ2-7,TGCGCCAGCAGCTTCGTGTCTGGTCCCCTCGGGCAGTACTTC,CASSFVSGPLGQYF
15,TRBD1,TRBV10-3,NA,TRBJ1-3,TGTGCCGCCCAGGGGCAGGGGGGCTCTGGAAACACCATATATTTT,CAAQGQGGSGNTIYF